The sequence of this TCR beta chain was determined in a study of blood T cell repertoires in COVID-19. Overall study context: PBMCs, B-cell-depleted T cells, or T cells were the source of the cDNA or gDNA that made up the material.

Original handling: How many nucleated cells were present was estimated from reference gene primer amplification. Sequencing used immunoSEQ multiplex PCR; TCRdb keeps in-frame clones, though not all of them. V and J calls and clone size are copied from that table; D and trimming were computed from the DNA. The sample holds 250,000 to 350,000 clones; 85% to 90% are singletons and the top ten take roughly 2.5%. This CDR3 contains 12 residues. Germline loops: CDR1 MNHEY, CDR2 SVGAGI. The V end was cut by 6 bases, the J end by 4 bases, with 7 bases between. Grouping used clinical history reported by participants in a survey and questionnaire. Recovery among Cohort 3 donors was established by two negative PCRs, clearance, or symptom resolution.

The sample was PBMCs or T cells enriched from blood (not recorded which). The receptor comes from a woman aged 18-29 years who had recovered from COVID-19. This sequence joins TRBV6-5 and TRBJ1-3, with D unclear. The CDR3 sequence is CASRTGGNTIYF. CDR3 in DNA: TGTGCCAGCAGGACGGGAGGAAACACCATATATTTT.